The clone carrying this TCR beta chain was detected only a few times. The target antigen is unknown. This record belongs to a study of T cells after yellow fever vaccination. Whole-study context: Fractions low in cell number were prepared with SMART-Seq v4 Ultra Low Input. Findings and limits, study-wide: Post-booster samples contained most primary-vaccination clones (approximately 97% CD4, approximately 88% CD8). FACS-sorted repertoires could contain abundant clonotypes contaminating from the bulk population.

CDR3 length: 14 amino acids. The germline V gene encodes CDR1 DFQATT and CDR2 SNEGSKA (reference sequence). Trimming removed 3 bases from V and 7 bases from J, with 17 bases in between. Template switching with 5'RACE generated the TCR cDNA and added a universal primer site and UMIs. TCRdb fed the 5' RACE reads into MiXCR, producing one record per CDR3 protein. The table has some 290,000 distinct CDR3 sequences, about 10% seen once. This clonotype originated in a man younger than 35 who received the YFV17D yellow fever vaccine. The gene calls are TRBV20-1 and TRBJ2-3; possibly TRBD2 for D (5 bases). Sequenced here: CD4+ T cells sorted from PBMCs, sampled 45 days after the yellow fever booster vaccination. CDR3 nucleotide sequence: TGCAGTGCTAGGCCTAACGGGTGGAGGAATACGCAGTATTTT. Its protein is CSARPNGWRNTQYF.